What follows are 27 T cell receptor beta chains derived from one specimen sequenced in a study of blood T cell repertoires in COVID-19. Method: immunoSEQ multiplex PCR; TCRdb's copy keeps in-frame clones and lacks some. The sample lists hundreds of thousands of clones, roughly 89% seen once, with 11% in the top ten. Specimen: peripheral blood. These receptors all stem from a woman younger than 45 with COVID-19, enrolled during active disease.

The rearrangement joins TRBV6-5 to TRBJ1-1, with D possibly TRBD1 on 6 matching bases. Germline CDR1 is MNHEY and CDR2 is SVGAGI. V was shortened by 7 bases and J by 0 bases, with 15 bases between the two germline ends. The CDR3 has 15 amino acids. The CDR3 is CASNPGESMNTEAFF. DNA of the CDR3: TGTGCCAGCAACCCAGGGGAGAGTATGAACACTGAAGCTTTCTTT.

This clone was seen once. The gene calls are TRBV9 and TRBJ1-4; 9 bases are shared with TRBD1. The CDR3 extends over 16 amino acids. Germline V lookup: CDR1 SGDLS, CDR2 YYNGEE. Germline trimming cut 3 bases from V and 7 bases from J; bases unmatched to any gene: 10. The DNA for the CDR3 is TGTGCCAGCAGCGACGAGACTGGGACAGGGAGTGAAAAACTGTTTTTT. It translates to CASSDETGTGSEKLFF.

The rearrangement joins TRBV5-1 to TRBJ2-5; 7 nucleotides align to TRBD2. Trimming removed 5 bases from V and 2 bases from J; junction bases left unmatched: 6. Germline loops: CDR1 SGHRS, CDR2 YFSETQ. The CDR3 length is 14 residues. CDR3 loop: CASSPLAVQETQYF. CDR3 in DNA: TGCGCCAGCAGTCCCCTAGCGGTTCAAGAGACCCAGTACTTC. Full variable domain (outside the CDR3, taken from reference TRBV5-1 and TRBJ2-5): KAGVTQTPRYLIKTRGQQVTLSCSPISGHRSVSWYQQTPGQGLQFLFEYFSETQRNKGNFPGRFSGRQFSNSRSEMNVSTLELGDSALYLCASSPLAVQETQYFGPGTRLLVL.

V usage is TRBV7-9 and J usage is TRBJ1-1; D gene ambiguous. This CDR3 spans 12 amino acids. V gave up 4 bases and J gave up 3 bases, with 6 bases separating them. Looked up from germline, CDR1 is SEHNR and CDR2 is FQNEAQ (reference sequence). The CDR3 nucleotides read TGTGCCAGCAGCTGGGCCGACACTGAAGCTTTCTTT. This sequence encodes CASSWADTEAFF.

The chain carries TRBV6-5 and TRBJ1-2; 8 bases agree with TRBD1. Germline-derived CDR1 and CDR2 are MNHEY and SVGAGI. Losses at the gene ends were 4 bases for V and 2 bases for J; bases not matched to a gene: 0. The CDR3 loop spans 13 amino acids. The CDR3: CASSWTGNYGYTF. DNA for the CDR3: TGTGCCAGCAGTTGGACAGGGAACTATGGCTACACCTTC.

The chain employs TRBV9 and TRBJ1-1; 7 bases are a match to TRBD1. Germline V gene lookup returns CDR1 SGDLS and CDR2 YYNGEE. The CDR3 sequence is 16 residues long. V lost 4 bases, J lost 5 bases, and 14 bases stayed unmatched. The CDR3 DNA sequence: TGTGCCAGCAGCTTAGGACAGGCCGTCGCTAGAACTGAAGCTTTCTTT. It translates to CASSLGQAVARTEAFF.

The chain is built from TRBV2 and TRBJ1-5, with 7 bases identical to TRBD1. The junction had 5 bases not matched to a gene; V was cut back by 4 bases and J by 5 bases. Per germline, CDR1 SNHLY and CDR2 FYNNEI. The CDR3 has 14 amino acids. CDR3: CASSGQGLYQPQHF. CDR3 DNA: TGTGCCAGCAGTGGACAGGGCTTGTATCAGCCCCAGCATTTT.

This clone was seen a single time. The CDR3 region is CASSLGNRVNGYTF. The CDR3 DNA reads TGTGCCAGCAGCTTAGGTAACAGGGTTAATGGCTACACCTTC. The chain combines TRBV7-2 with TRBJ1-2; a weak D match, TRBD1 (6 bases). This CDR3 has 14 amino acids. Germline CDR1 reads SGHTA; CDR2 reads FQGNSA. V was cut by 1 base and J by 6 bases, with 12 bases left in between.

V usage is TRBV7-8 and J usage is TRBJ2-2; 12 bases align to TRBD2. CDR3 length equals 16 residues. J gave up 6 bases and V 5 bases, and 7 bases lay outside the gene matches. CDR1 and CDR2 from the germline V gene are SGHVS and FQNEAQ. DNA for the CDR3: TGTGCCAGCAGCCCTAGCGGGGGGGCGAGCGCCGGGGAGCTGTTTTTT. Translating it yields CASSPSGGASAGELFF.

V usage is TRBV21-1 and J usage is TRBJ1-2. TRBV21-1 is listed as a pseudogene. The CDR3 length is 15 residues. The chain's CDR3 is CASSKATLVPYGYTF. The DNA for the CDR3 is TGTGCCAGCAGCAAAGCTACTCTGGTCCCATATGGCTACACCTTC.

This clone was seen only a few times. This sequence joins TRBV7-9 and TRBJ1-3, with 10 bases fitting TRBD1. CDR1 is SEHNR, CDR2 FQNEAQ, per germline (reference sequence). This CDR3 comprises 15 residues. V gave up 6 bases and J gave up 2 bases; unmatched junction bases: 4. CDR3 sequence: CASRADRGTGNTIYF. The CDR3, as DNA: TGTGCCAGCAGGGCGGACAGGGGGACTGGAAACACCATATATTTT.

The rearrangement uses TRBV21-1 and TRBJ2-1; TRBD2 is the table's D call, not checked against the DNA. TRBV21-1 is deemed a pseudogene. This CDR3 has 17 residues. The CDR3 DNA reads TGTGCCAGCAGCATTTGGATGGAGGGGAGCTACTTCAATGAGCAGTTCTTC. Translating it yields CASSIWMEGSYFNEQFF.

The V call is TRBV29-1, the J call TRBJ2-7, with 10 bases aligning to TRBD1. The CDR3 runs to 14 residues. In germline, CDR1 is SQVTM, CDR2 ANQGSEA. V gave up 6 bases and J gave up 7 bases; unmatched junction bases: 12. Here the CDR3 reads CSVETGTGVWEQYF. In DNA, the CDR3 is TGCAGCGTAGAAACCGGGACAGGGGTTTGGGAGCAGTACTTC.

This clone has just one count. The chain is built from TRBV25-1 and TRBJ2-1, with TRBD1 matching 12 bases. Looked up from germline, CDR1 is MGHDK and CDR2 is SYGVNS. This CDR3 contains 16 residues. V lost 2 bases and J lost 6; bases outside the gene matches: 5. This CDR3 reads CASSESGTGGFNEQFF. Written as DNA, the CDR3 is TGTGCCAGCAGTGAAAGCGGGACAGGGGGCTTCAATGAGCAGTTCTTC.

The rearrangement joins TRBV5-1 to TRBJ1-5; no firm D call. CDR1 and CDR2 (germline): SGHRS, YFSETQ. The CDR3 length is 14 residues. V was trimmed by 5 bases and J by 1 base, leaving 10 bases between them. The CDR3 region has the DNA TGCGCCAGCAGTTCAGGCAGCAGCAATCAGCCCCAGCATTTT. It is translated as CASSSGSSNQPQHF.

The rearrangement joins TRBV19 to TRBJ2-1, with 7 bases matching TRBD1. Looked up from germline, CDR1 is LNHDA and CDR2 is SQIVND (reference sequence). J gave up 4 bases and V 3 bases, and 12 bases lay outside the gene matches. This CDR3 contains 17 residues. The CDR3 bases are TGTGCCAGTAGTATGTCCACCGGGACAGCGATATACAATGAGCAGTTCTTC. Amino acid sequence: CASSMSTGTAIYNEQFF.

This clone occurred once. The chain uses TRBV3-1 (or the pseudogene TRBV3-2) and TRBJ2-1; D might be TRBD2 (5 bases). This CDR3 contains 12 residues. Deletions cut 6 bases from V and 8 bases from J, with 11 bases between. Germline lookup yields CDR1 LGHDT and CDR2 YNNKEL (reference sequence). The CDR3 spells CASRHTGDEQFF. The CDR3 nucleotides are TGTGCCAGCAGACACACCGGGGATGAGCAGTTCTTC.

The gene calls are TRBV6-6 and TRBJ2-5; D is possibly TRBD2 (7 bases). Trimming cost V 5 bases and J 5 bases, with 9 bases left between them. Germline V gives CDR1 MNHNY, CDR2 SVGAGI (reference sequence). This CDR3 has 12 amino acids. This CDR3 is CASSAGAETQYF. The CDR3 DNA reads as TGTGCCAGCAGTGCGGGGGCGGAGACCCAGTACTTC.

This clone was counted once. The rearrangement joins TRBV12-3 or TRBV12-4 to TRBJ2-7; D is possibly TRBD2 (5 bases). This CDR3 spans 11 amino acids. The germline V and J ends were trimmed by 1 base and 7 bases, with 5 bases remaining between them. The CDR3: CASSLGREQYF. The CDR3, as DNA: TGTGCCAGCAGTTTAGGGAGGGAGCAGTACTTC.

The chain carries TRBV6-4 and TRBJ2-1, with D possibly being TRBD2 (6 bases). CDR3 length equals 12 residues. The germline V gene encodes CDR1 MRHNA and CDR2 SNTAGT. The V end lost 3 bases, the J end lost 7 bases, and 7 bases lay between the germline ends. The CDR3 DNA is TGTGCCAGCAGTGAGGGGACTAATGAGCAGTTCTTC. Encoded protein: CASSEGTNEQFF.

This chain connects TRBV28 to TRBJ1-6, with a tentative D call TRBD1 (6 bases). With 1 base removed from V and 4 bases from J, the gap between germline ends came to 11 bases. Germline V gene data show CDR1 as MDHEN and CDR2 as SYDVKM. CDR3 length: 16 amino acids. The CDR3 DNA sequence: TGTGCCAGCAGTTTATTAGGGGGGGGGTATAATTCACCCCTCCACTTT. This translates into CASSLLGGGYNSPLHF.

This clone was seen once. CDR3 region: CASSLAGGGFGKLFF. Here the CDR3 DNA reads TGTGCCAGCAGCTTAGCAGGGGGCGGATTTGGAAAACTGTTTTTT. The chain uses TRBV11-2 and TRBJ1-4; 8 nucleotides agree with TRBD1. The CDR3 extends over 15 amino acids. V shed 1 base and J 10 bases; nucleotides not matched to a gene: 8. Per the germline V gene, CDR1 is SGHAT and CDR2 is FQNNGV.

A note on this clone: Distinct nucleotide sequences in the sample also encode this CDR3. CDR3 residues: CASSLRGQPQHF. DNA for the CDR3: TGTGCCAGCAGTCTCCGGGGGCAGCCCCAGCATTTT. The genes are TRBV27 and TRBJ1-5; possible D gene TRBD1, 5 bases. The CDR3 runs to 12 residues. V was cut by 5 bases and J by 7 bases, with 9 bases left in between. The germline V gene has CDR1 MNHEY and CDR2 SMNVEV (reference sequence).

This chain connects TRBV19 to TRBJ1-1, with D hard to call. Germline values: CDR1 LNHDA, CDR2 SQIVND (reference sequence). The CDR3 runs 15 residues. Deletions cut 3 bases from V and 5 bases from J, with 16 bases between. CDR3 sequence reads: CASSIRHGPRTEAFF. The CDR3 DNA sequence: TGTGCCAGTAGTATTCGCCATGGTCCGAGGACTGAAGCTTTCTTT.

The gene calls are TRBV5-4 and TRBJ1-1; perhaps TRBD1 as D (5 bases). CDR1 and CDR2 (germline): SGHNT, YYREEE (reference sequence). Trimming removed 3 bases from V and 5 bases from J, with 17 bases in between. This CDR3 is 15 amino acids long. The CDR3 coding sequence is TGTGCCAGCAGCTCATCTCTTAGGGGAGGAACTGAAGCTTTCTTT. It codes for CASSSSLRGGTEAFF.

The chain carries TRBV14 and TRBJ2-7; perhaps TRBD1 as D (6 bases). From germline, CDR1 is SGHDN and CDR2 FVKESK. This CDR3 spans 14 amino acids. The ends were cut back, 1 base at V and 1 base at J, with 8 bases in the middle. The CDR3, as DNA: TGTGCCAGCAGCCAAGTAAGGGGGTCCTACGAGCAGTACTTC. As protein: CASSQVRGSYEQYF.

The J gene is TRBJ1-1, the V gene TRBV5-6; TRBD1 matches 7 bases. The germline CDR1 and CDR2 sequences are SGHDT and YYEEEE. After removal of 2 bases from V and 1 base from J, the junction contained 5 bases not matched to a gene. The CDR3 spans 15 residues. The chain's CDR3 is CASSLREGANTEAFF. The CDR3 region has the DNA TGTGCCAGCAGCTTACGGGAGGGGGCGAACACTGAAGCTTTCTTT.